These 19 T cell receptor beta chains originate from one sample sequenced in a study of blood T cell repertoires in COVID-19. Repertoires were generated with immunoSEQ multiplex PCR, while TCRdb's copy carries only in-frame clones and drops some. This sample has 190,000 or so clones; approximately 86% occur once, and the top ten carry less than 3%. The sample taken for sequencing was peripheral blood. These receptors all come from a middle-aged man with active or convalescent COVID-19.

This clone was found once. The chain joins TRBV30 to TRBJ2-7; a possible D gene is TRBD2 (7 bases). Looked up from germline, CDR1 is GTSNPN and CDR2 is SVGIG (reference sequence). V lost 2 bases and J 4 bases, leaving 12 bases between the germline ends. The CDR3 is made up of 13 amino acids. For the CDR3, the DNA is TGTGCCTGGAGTATAGGGGGGGCATACGAGCAGTACTTC. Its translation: CAWSIGGAYEQYF.

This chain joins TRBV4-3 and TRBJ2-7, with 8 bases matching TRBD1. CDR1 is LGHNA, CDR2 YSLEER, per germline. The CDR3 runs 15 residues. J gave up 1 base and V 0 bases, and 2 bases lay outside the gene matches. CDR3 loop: CASSQDRGPSYEQYF. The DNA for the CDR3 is TGCGCCAGCAGCCAAGACAGGGGGCCTTCCTACGAGCAGTACTTC.

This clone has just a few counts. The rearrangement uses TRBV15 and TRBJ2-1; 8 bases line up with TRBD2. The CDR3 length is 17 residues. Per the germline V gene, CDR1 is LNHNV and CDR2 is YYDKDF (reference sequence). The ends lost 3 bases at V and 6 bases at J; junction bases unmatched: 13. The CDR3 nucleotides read TGTGCCACCAGCAGTCCCGCGGGGGGACGACCGACCAATGAGCAGTTCTTC. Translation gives CATSSPAGGRPTNEQFF. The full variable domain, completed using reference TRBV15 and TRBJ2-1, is DAMVIQNPRYQVTQFGKPVTLSCSQTLNHNVMYWYQQKSSQAPKLLFHYYDKDFNNEADTPDNFQSRRPNTSFCFLDIRSPGLGDTAMYLCATSSPAGGRPTNEQFFGPGTRLTVL.

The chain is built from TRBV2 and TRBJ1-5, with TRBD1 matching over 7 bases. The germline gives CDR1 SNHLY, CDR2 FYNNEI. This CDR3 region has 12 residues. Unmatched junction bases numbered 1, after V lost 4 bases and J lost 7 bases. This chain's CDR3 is CASSAQGQPQHF. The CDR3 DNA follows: TGTGCCAGCAGTGCACAGGGGCAGCCCCAGCATTTT.

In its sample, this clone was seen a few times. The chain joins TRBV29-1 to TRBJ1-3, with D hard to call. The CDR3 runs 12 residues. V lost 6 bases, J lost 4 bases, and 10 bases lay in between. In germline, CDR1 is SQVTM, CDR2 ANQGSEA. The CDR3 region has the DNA TGCAGCGTCCTAGAACCCGGAAACACCATATATTTT. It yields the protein CSVLEPGNTIYF.

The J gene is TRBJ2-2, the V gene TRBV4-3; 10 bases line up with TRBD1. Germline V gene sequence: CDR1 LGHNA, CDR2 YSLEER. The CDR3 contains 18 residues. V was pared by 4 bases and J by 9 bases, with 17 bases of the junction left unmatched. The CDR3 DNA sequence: TGCGCCAGCAGCCGAGACGCGGGACAGGGGATCATCGGCCGGGAGCTGTTTTTT. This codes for CASSRDAGQGIIGRELFF.

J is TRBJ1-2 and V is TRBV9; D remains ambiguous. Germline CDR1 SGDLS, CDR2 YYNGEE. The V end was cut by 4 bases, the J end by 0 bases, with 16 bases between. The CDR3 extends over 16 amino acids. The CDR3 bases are TGTGCCAGCAGCACTACCCATCAGCTAACTAACTATGGCTACACCTTC. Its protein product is CASSTTHQLTNYGYTF.

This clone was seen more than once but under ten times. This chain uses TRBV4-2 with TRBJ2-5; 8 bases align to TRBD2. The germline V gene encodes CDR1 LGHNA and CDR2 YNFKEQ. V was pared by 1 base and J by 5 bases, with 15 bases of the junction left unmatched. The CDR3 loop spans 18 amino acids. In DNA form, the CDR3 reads TGTGCCAGCAGCCAAGGTCCCCAAACTAGCGGAGGTTGGGAGACCCAGTACTTC. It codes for CASSQGPQTSGGWETQYF.

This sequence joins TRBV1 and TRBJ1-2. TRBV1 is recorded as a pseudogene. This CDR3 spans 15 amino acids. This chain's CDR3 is CTSSQGRRGYYGYTF. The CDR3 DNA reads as TGCACCAGCAGCCAAGGCCGCCGCGGATACTATGGCTACACCTTC.

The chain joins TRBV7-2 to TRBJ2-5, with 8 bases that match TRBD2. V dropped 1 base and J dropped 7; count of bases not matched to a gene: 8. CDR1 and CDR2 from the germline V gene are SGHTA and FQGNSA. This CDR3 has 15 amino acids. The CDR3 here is CASSLGRGALTTQYF. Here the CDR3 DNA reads TGTGCCAGCAGCTTAGGGCGGGGGGCCTTGACGACCCAGTACTTC.

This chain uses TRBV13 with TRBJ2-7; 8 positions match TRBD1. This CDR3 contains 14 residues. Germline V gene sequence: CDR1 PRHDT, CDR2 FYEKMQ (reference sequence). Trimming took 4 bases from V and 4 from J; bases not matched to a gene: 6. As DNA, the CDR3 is TGTGCCAGCAGCTCGGGACAGGAGATTTACGAGCAGTACTTC. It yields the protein CASSSGQEIYEQYF.

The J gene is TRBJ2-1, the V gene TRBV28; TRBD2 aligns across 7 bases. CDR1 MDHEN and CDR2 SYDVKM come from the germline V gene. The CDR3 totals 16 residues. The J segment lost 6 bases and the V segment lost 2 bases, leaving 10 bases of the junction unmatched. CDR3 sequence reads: CASSLPGRGGGNEQFF. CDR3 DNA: TGTGCCAGCAGTTTACCAGGGAGGGGCGGGGGCAATGAGCAGTTCTTC.

The CDR3 DNA reads as TGTGCCAGCAGTCAGGGGAACACCGGGGAGCTGTTTTTT. Encoded protein: CASSQGNTGELFF. This chain links TRBV12-3 or TRBV12-4 with TRBJ2-2; weak D call: TRBD1 (5 bases). V dropped 5 bases and J dropped 1 base, with 5 bases sitting between them. This CDR3 has 13 residues.

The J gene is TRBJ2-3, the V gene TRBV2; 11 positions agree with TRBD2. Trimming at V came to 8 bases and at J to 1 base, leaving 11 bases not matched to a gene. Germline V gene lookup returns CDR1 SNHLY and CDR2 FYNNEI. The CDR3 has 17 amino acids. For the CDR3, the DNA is TGTGCCAGCGAGGTAGCGGGGGGGTTCTTCGGCACAGATACGCAGTATTTT. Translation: CASEVAGGFFGTDTQYF.

For the CDR3, the DNA is TGTGCCAGCAGTCCTCGGGACTACAGCTCCTACGAGCAGTACTTC. It translates to CASSPRDYSSYEQYF. The chain uses TRBV27 and TRBJ2-7; 7 nucleotides match TRBD2. Germline values: CDR1 MNHEY, CDR2 SMNVEV (reference sequence). This CDR3 is built from 15 residues. V was pared by 5 bases and J by 0 bases, with 7 bases of the junction left unmatched.

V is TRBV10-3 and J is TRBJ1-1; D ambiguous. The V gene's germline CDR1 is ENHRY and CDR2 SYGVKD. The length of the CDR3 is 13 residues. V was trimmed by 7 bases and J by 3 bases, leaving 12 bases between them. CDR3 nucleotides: TGTGCCATCAACGAGGGCGCCCACACTGAAGCTTTCTTT. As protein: CAINEGAHTEAFF.

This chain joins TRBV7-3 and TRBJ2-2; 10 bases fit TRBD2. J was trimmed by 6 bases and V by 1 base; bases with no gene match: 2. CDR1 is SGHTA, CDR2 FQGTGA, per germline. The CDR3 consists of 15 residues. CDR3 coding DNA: TGTGCCAGCAGCTTAAAGCGGGAGGGGCCCGGGGAGCTGTTTTTT. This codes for CASSLKREGPGELFF.

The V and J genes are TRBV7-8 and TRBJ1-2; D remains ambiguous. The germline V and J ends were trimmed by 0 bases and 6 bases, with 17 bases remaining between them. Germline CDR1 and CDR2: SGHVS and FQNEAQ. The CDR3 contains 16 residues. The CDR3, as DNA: TGTGCCAGCAGCTTAGCGCGGGTGGGGATTGGAAATGGCTACACCTTC. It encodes CASSLARVGIGNGYTF. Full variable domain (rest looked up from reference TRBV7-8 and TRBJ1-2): GAGVSQSPRYKVAKRGQDVALRCDPISGHVSLFWYQQALGQGPEFLTYFQNEAQLDKSGLPSDRFFAERPEGSVSTLKIQRTQQEDSAVYLCASSLARVGIGNGYTFGSGTRLTVV.

DNA for the CDR3: TGCAGCGTTGAATTGGGACAGGGGTTTGGTGAAAAACTGTTTTTT. Its protein is CSVELGQGFGEKLFF. The rearrangement joins TRBV29-1 to TRBJ1-4, with 10 positions matching TRBD1. The junction had 7 bases not matched to a gene; V was cut back by 2 bases and J by 7 bases. The CDR3 is 15 residues long. Germline CDR1 and CDR2: SQVTM and ANQGSEA.